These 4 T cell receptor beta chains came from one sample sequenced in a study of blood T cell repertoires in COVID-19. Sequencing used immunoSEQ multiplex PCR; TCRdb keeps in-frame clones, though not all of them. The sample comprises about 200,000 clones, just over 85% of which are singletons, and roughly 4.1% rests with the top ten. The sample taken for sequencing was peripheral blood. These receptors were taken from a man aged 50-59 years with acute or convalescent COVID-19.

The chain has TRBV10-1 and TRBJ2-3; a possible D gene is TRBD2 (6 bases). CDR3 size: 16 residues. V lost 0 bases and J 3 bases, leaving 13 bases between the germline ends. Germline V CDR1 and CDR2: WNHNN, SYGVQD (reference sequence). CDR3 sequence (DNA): TGCGCCAGCAGTGAGTCGATATTCGGGGGTACAGATACGCAGTATTTT. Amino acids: CASSESIFGGTDTQYF.

CDR3 coding DNA: TGTGCCTGGAATTGGGGACAGCCAGTTAATGAGCAGTTCTTC. Translating it yields CAWNWGQPVNEQFF. V is TRBV30 and J is TRBJ2-1; 7 positions match TRBD1. CDR1 and CDR2 from the germline V gene are GTSNPN and SVGIG (reference sequence). The CDR3 is 14 residues long. V shed 4 bases and J 7 bases; nucleotides not matched to a gene: 10.

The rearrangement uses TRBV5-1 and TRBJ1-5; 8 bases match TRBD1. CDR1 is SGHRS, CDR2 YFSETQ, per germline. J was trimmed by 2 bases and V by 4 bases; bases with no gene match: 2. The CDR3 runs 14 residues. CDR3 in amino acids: CASSAQGGNQPQHF. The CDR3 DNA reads TGCGCCAGCAGCGCACAGGGGGGCAATCAGCCCCAGCATTTT.

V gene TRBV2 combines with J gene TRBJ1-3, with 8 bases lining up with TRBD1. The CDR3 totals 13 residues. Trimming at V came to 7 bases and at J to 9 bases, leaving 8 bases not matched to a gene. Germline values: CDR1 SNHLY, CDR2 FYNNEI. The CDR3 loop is CASTGQGLGTIYF. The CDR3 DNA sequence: TGTGCCAGCACCGGACAGGGTTTAGGCACCATATATTTT.